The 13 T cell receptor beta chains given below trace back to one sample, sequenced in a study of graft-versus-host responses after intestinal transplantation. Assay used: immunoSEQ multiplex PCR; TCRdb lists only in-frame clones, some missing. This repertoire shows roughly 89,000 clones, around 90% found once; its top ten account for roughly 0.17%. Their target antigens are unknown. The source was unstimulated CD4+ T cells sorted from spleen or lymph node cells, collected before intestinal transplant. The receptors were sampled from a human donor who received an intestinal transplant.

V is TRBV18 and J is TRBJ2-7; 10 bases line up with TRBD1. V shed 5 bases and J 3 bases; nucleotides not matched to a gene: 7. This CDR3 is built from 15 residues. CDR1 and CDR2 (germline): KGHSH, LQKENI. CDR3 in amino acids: CASSSTGGPGYEQYF. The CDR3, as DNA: TGTGCCAGCTCATCGACAGGGGGCCCCGGCTACGAGCAGTACTTC.

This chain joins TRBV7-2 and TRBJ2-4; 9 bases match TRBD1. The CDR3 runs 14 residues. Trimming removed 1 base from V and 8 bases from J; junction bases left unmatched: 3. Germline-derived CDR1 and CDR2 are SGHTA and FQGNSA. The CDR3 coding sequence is TGTGCCAGCAGCTTAGGACAGGGGGGAGACATTCAGTACTTC. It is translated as CASSLGQGGDIQYF.

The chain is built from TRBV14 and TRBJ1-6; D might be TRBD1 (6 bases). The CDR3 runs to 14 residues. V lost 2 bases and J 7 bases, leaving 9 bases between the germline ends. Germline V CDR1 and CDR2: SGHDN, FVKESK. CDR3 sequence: CASSQWGTNSPLHF. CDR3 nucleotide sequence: TGTGCCAGCAGCCAATGGGGGACAAATTCACCCCTCCACTTT. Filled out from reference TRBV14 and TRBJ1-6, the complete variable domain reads EAGVTQFPSHSVIEKGQTVTLRCDPISGHDNLYWYRRVMGKEIKFLLHFVKESKQDESGMPNNRFLAERTGGTYSTLKVQPAELEDSGVYFCASSQWGTNSPLHFGNGTRLTVT.

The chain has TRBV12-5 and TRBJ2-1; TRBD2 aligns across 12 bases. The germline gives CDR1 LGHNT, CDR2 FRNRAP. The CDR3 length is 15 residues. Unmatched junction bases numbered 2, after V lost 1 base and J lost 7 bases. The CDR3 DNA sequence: TGTGCTAGTGGTTTGGGACTAGCGGGAGCAAATGAGCAGTTCTTC. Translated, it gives CASGLGLAGANEQFF.

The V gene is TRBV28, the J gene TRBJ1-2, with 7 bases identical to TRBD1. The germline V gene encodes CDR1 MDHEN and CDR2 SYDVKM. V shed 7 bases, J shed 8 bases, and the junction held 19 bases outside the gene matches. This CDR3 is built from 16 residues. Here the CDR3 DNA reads TGTGCCAGCAACCCAACCACCGGAGGGGGCCGCCGAGGCTACACCTTC. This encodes CASNPTTGGGRRGYTF.

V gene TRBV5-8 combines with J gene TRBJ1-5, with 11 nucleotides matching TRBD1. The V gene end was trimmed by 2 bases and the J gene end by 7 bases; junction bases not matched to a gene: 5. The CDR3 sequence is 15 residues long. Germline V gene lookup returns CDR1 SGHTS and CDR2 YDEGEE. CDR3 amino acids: CASSFAGTGGQPQHF. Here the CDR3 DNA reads TGTGCCAGCAGCTTTGCCGGGACAGGGGGGCAGCCCCAGCATTTT.

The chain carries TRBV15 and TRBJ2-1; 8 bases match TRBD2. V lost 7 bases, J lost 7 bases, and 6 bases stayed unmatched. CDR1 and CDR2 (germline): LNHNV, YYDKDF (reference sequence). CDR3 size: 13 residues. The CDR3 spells CATTSGRRNEQFF. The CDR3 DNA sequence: TGTGCCACCACCAGCGGGAGAAGAAATGAGCAGTTCTTC.

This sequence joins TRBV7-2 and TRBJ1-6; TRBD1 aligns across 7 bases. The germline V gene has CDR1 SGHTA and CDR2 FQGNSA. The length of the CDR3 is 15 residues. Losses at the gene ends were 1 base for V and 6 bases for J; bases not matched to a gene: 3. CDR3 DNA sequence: TGTGCCAGCAGCTTAGAGACAGGGATTAATTCACCCCTCCACTTT. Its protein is CASSLETGINSPLHF.

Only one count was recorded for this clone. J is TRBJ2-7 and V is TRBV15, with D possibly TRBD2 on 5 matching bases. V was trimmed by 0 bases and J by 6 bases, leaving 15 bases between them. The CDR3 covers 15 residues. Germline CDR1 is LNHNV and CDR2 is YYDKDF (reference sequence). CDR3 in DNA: TGTGCCACCAGCAGAGATATGGCGGGCGTAGGCGAGCAGTACTTC. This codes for CATSRDMAGVGEQYF.

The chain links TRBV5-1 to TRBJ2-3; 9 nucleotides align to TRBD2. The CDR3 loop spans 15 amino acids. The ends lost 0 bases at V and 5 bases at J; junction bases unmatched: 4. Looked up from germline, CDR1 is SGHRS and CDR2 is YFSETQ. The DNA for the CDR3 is TGCGCCAGCAGCTTGGAGAGACTAGCGGTAGATACGCAGTATTTT. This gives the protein CASSLERLAVDTQYF.

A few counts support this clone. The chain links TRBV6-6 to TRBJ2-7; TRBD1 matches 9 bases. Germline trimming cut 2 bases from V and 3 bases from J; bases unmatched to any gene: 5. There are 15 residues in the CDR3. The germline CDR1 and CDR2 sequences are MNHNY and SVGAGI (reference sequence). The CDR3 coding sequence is TGTGCCAGCAGTTACCCCGGGACAGGGAACTACGAGCAGTACTTC. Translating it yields CASSYPGTGNYEQYF.

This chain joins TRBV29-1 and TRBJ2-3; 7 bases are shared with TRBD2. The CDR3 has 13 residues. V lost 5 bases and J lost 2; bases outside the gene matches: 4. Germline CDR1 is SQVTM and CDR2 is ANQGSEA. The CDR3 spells CSVLAALTDTQYF. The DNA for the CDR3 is TGCAGCGTTCTAGCGGCTCTCACAGATACGCAGTATTTT.

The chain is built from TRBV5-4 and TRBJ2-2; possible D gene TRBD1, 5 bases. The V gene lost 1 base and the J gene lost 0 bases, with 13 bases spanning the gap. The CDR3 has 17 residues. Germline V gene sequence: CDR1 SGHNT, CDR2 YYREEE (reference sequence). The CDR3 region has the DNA TGTGCCAGCAGCTTGCCCGCGGCCAGGGCGAACACCGGGGAGCTGTTTTTT. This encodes CASSLPAARANTGELFF.